Listed here are 22 T cell receptor beta chains from one sample, sequenced in a study of blood T cells in healthy people across ages. PCR was performed a second time for about 6 to 12 cycles using a sample-barcoded 5' primer and a J-beta primer mix. MiXCR, run by TCRdb on the 5' RACE reads, gives a single entry per CDR3 protein. The sample has hundreds of thousands of distinct CDR3 sequences; 20% to 25% are singletons. Sequencing was carried out using blood. Every receptor here comes from a man aged 70 or older in good health.

V and J are TRBV7-8 and TRBJ2-3; 7 positions agree with TRBD1. The trim removed 1 base at V and 6 bases at J, leaving 4 bases unmatched. The germline gives CDR1 SGHVS, CDR2 FQNEAQ. The CDR3 is 14 residues long. CDR3: CASSLGTRGDTQYF. The CDR3 bases are TGTGCCAGCAGCTTAGGGACCAGGGGGGATACGCAGTATTTT.

The table lists this clonotype with a few counts. The chain is built from TRBV14 and TRBJ2-1; 16 bases match TRBD2. The CDR3 loop spans 16 amino acids. Germline loops: CDR1 SGHDN, CDR2 FVKESK. V lost 4 bases and J lost 9; bases outside the gene matches: 6. The CDR3, as DNA: TGTGCCAGCAGCCTCGGGACTAGCGGGAGGGCCGTTGAGCAGTTCTTC. Its translation is CASSLGTSGRAVEQFF.

The chain couples TRBV20-1 to TRBJ2-7; the match to TRBD2 covers 9 bases. The CDR3 has 18 amino acids. J gave up 7 bases and V 3 bases, and 22 bases lay outside the gene matches. Germline V gene lookup returns CDR1 DFQATT and CDR2 SNEGSKA (reference sequence). CDR3 coding DNA: TGCAGTGCTAGCCTCTGGGGAACTAGCGGGTCCGGCTGGGAGGAGCAGTACTTC. Its translation is CSASLWGTSGSGWEEQYF.

The rearrangement joins TRBV6-5 to TRBJ2-1, with D perhaps TRBD1 or TRBD2 (5 bases each). The germline gives CDR1 MNHEY, CDR2 SVGAGI. The V end was cut by 6 bases, the J end by 2 bases, with 17 bases between. The CDR3 consists of 16 residues. Here the CDR3 DNA reads TGTGCCAGCAGCCCCGTTGGGAGAGGGGCCTACAATGAGCAGTTCTTC. It specifies CASSPVGRGAYNEQFF.

This clonotype was recorded a few times. The rearrangement uses TRBV20-1 and TRBJ2-5, with 11 bases lining up with TRBD2. This CDR3 contains 18 residues. J lost 5 bases, V lost 0 bases, and 14 bases had no gene match. The V gene's germline CDR1 is DFQATT and CDR2 SNEGSKA (reference sequence). The CDR3 DNA follows: TGCAGTGCTAGAGATCCGAAGGATAGCGGGAGGGCAGGGGAGACCCAGTACTTC. Its protein is CSARDPKDSGRAGETQYF.

The chain has TRBV7-9 and TRBJ1-3; unclear D gene. Per the germline V gene, CDR1 is SEHNR and CDR2 is FQNEAQ (reference sequence). V was clipped by 1 base and J by 2 bases, with 3 bases between them. This CDR3 spans 13 amino acids. The CDR3 bases are TGTGCCAGCAGCTTAGACACTGGAAACACCATATATTTT. It codes for CASSLDTGNTIYF.

Note on this clonotype: This may stem from a read error, because a much larger clone lies one nucleotide away. The gene calls are TRBV27 and TRBJ2-3; no reliable D call. The V gene's germline CDR1 is MNHEY and CDR2 SMNVEV (reference sequence). This CDR3 has 11 residues. The V end lost 7 bases, the J end lost 6 bases, and 8 bases lay between the germline ends. Here the CDR3 reads CASKGFDTQYF. CDR3 in DNA: TGTGCCAGCAAAGGGTTTGATACGCAGTATTTT.

This clonotype was seen only once. The chain couples TRBV18 to TRBJ2-5; no firm D call. The CDR3 spans 14 residues. Between the trimmed V and J ends, which lost 6 bases and 4 bases, there was a span of 15 bases. Germline-derived CDR1 and CDR2 are KGHSH and LQKENI. The CDR3 is CASSPRSLGETQYF. Written as DNA, the CDR3 is TGTGCCAGCTCCCCCCGTTCCTTGGGAGAGACCCAGTACTTC. Complete variable domain (other parts from reference TRBV18 and TRBJ2-5): NAGVMQNPRHLVRRRGQEARLRCSPMKGHSHVYWYRQLPEEGLKFMVYLQKENIIDESGMPKERFSAEFPKEGPSILRIQQVVRGDSAAYFCASSPRSLGETQYFGPGTRLLVL.

This chain connects TRBV20-1 to TRBJ2-7; a possible D gene is TRBD2 (5 bases). Looked up from germline, CDR1 is DFQATT and CDR2 is SNEGSKA (reference sequence). Deletions cut 3 bases from V and 0 bases from J, with 12 bases between. The CDR3 spans 14 residues. In nucleotides, the CDR3 is TGCAGTGCTAGGAGCGGAAGGAGCTCCTACGAGCAGTACTTC. It specifies CSARSGRSSYEQYF.

This clonotype occurred a few times. V is TRBV4-1 and J is TRBJ2-7, with D unresolved. V was shortened by 0 bases and J by 0 bases, with 12 bases between the two germline ends. Germline-derived CDR1 and CDR2 are MGHRA and YSYEKL. There are 16 residues in the CDR3. The CDR3 sequence: CASSQDLPANSYEQYF. CDR3 nucleotide sequence: TGCGCCAGCAGCCAAGATCTACCAGCCAACTCCTACGAGCAGTACTTC.

The sample holds a few counts of this clonotype. The chain combines TRBV29-1 with TRBJ2-7; D possibly matches TRBD1 or TRBD2 (7 bases each). Trimming left V 7 bases short and J 5 bases short, with 18 bases between. Germline loops: CDR1 SQVTM, CDR2 ANQGSEA. The CDR3 runs 13 residues. CDR3: CSGGGQGGHEQYF. CDR3 bases: TGCAGCGGCGGCGGCCAGGGGGGGCACGAGCAGTACTTC.

This clonotype was recorded at least ten times. V and J are TRBV7-9 and TRBJ2-5; possibly TRBD1 for D (6 bases). V was shortened by 5 bases and J by 2 bases, with 18 bases between the two germline ends. The CDR3 is 16 amino acids. Germline V CDR1 and CDR2: SEHNR, FQNEAQ (reference sequence). CDR3 DNA sequence: TGTGCCAGCAGCGGACAGATGGAACTAGAGCAAGAGACCCAGTACTTC. Protein: CASSGQMELEQETQYF.

This clonotype was picked up a small number of times. The chain couples TRBV29-1 to TRBJ1-2, with 7 bases matching TRBD1. Germline CDR1 and CDR2: SQVTM and ANQGSEA. V lost 3 bases, J lost 10 bases, and 11 bases stayed unmatched. The CDR3 spans 13 residues. CDR3 in amino acids: CSVDGWGTDYYTF. The CDR3 bases are TGCAGCGTTGATGGGTGGGGGACAGACTACTACACCTTC.

CDR3 coding DNA: TGTGCCAGCCTGCCAGGGGGGGGAAACTATGGCTACACCTTC. This encodes CASLPGGGNYGYTF. V gene TRBV6-1 combines with J gene TRBJ1-2; 7 bases match TRBD1. The CDR3 spans 14 residues. Looked up from germline, CDR1 is MNHNS and CDR2 is SASEGT. The J segment lost 2 bases and the V segment lost 8 bases, leaving 8 bases of the junction unmatched.

The table lists this clonotype with a few counts. The chain is built from TRBV20-1 and TRBJ2-5; D possibly corresponds to TRBD1 (5 bases). The V end lost 5 bases, the J end lost 2 bases, and 9 bases lay between the germline ends. Germline V CDR1 and CDR2: DFQATT, SNEGSKA (reference sequence). This CDR3 is built from 12 residues. The chain's CDR3 is CSAPDRQETQYF. CDR3 sequence (DNA): TGCAGTGCTCCTGACAGACAAGAGACCCAGTACTTC.

The chain has TRBV7-9 and TRBJ2-7, with 8 bases identical to TRBD1. The V gene end was trimmed by 4 bases and the J gene end by 4 bases; junction bases not matched to a gene: 6. Germline V gene sequence: CDR1 SEHNR, CDR2 FQNEAQ (reference sequence). This CDR3 is built from 14 residues. CDR3 protein: CASSSRQGYYEQYF. In nucleotides, the CDR3 is TGTGCCAGCAGCTCCCGACAGGGGTATTACGAGCAGTACTTC.

The chain carries TRBV12-3 or TRBV12-4 and TRBJ1-1, with 9 nucleotides matching TRBD1. CDR3 length equals 15 residues. The V segment lost 4 bases and the J segment 2 bases; nucleotides outside the gene matches: 5. The CDR3 bases are TGTGCCAGCAGTTCCTGGACAGGGGACAACACTGAAGCTTTCTTT. Amino acids: CASSSWTGDNTEAFF.

The table lists this clonotype with a few counts. J is TRBJ1-6 and V is TRBV4-1, with D tentatively TRBD1 (5 bases). With 4 bases removed from V and 1 base from J, the gap between germline ends came to 11 bases. CDR1 is MGHRA and CDR2 is YSYEKL in the germline V gene. The length of the CDR3 is 16 residues. CDR3 residues: CASSRQPGSYNSPLHF. CDR3 nucleotides: TGCGCCAGCAGCCGACAACCAGGGTCCTATAATTCACCCCTCCACTTT.

The chain employs TRBV21-1 and TRBJ2-7; no check of the table's D call, TRBD1, against the DNA was made. Judging by the DNA end, TRBJ2-5 fits better; the J call may be wrong. TRBV21-1 is a documented pseudogene. The CDR3 totals 15 residues. In DNA, the CDR3 is TGTGCCAGCAGCAAGTCGGGACAGGGAAAGGAGACCCAGTACTTC. This encodes CASSKSGQGKETQYF.

This clonotype was seen at least ten times. V usage is TRBV24-1 and J usage is TRBJ2-5, with D unresolved. The CDR3 spans 14 residues. Germline CDR1 KGHDR, CDR2 SFDVKD. Trimming removed 4 bases at V and 2 bases at J, with 10 bases between. The CDR3 sequence is CATSDRKTQETQYF. CDR3 nucleotide sequence: TGTGCCACCAGTGACAGAAAGACACAAGAGACCCAGTACTTC.

This clonotype was seen a handful of times. The chain carries TRBV20-1 and TRBJ2-1, with TRBD2 matching 7 bases. The CDR3 runs to 14 residues. The J segment lost 5 bases and the V segment lost 6 bases, leaving 10 bases of the junction unmatched. Germline V gene lookup returns CDR1 DFQATT and CDR2 SNEGSKA (reference sequence). CDR3 region: CSATNPRENNEQFF. DNA of the CDR3: TGCAGTGCGACGAACCCGCGGGAGAACAATGAGCAGTTCTTC.

V usage is TRBV29-1 and J usage is TRBJ2-1; no definite D call. The J call may be wrong; the DNA end is better matched by TRBJ2-7. Germline CDR1 and CDR2: SQVTM and ANQGSEA. CDR3 length: 10 amino acids. The CDR3 region is CSVAVGEQYF. The CDR3 coding sequence is TGCAGCGTTGCGGTGGGCGAGCAGTACTTC.